The 14 T cell receptor beta chains below were found in one sample sequenced in a study of lymphopenia after photon versus proton radiotherapy. Repertoires were generated with immunoSEQ multiplex PCR, while TCRdb's copy carries only in-frame clones and drops some. The table lists approximately 71,000 clones, more than 75% of them singletons, with roughly 2.7% in the top ten. Material: peripheral blood, obtained from a patient treated with photon-based radiotherapy. These receptors all stem from a woman in her 70s with pancreatic cancer.

This rearrangement joins TRBV19 to TRBJ2-5; D remains unclear. Trimming took off 1 base at V and 4 bases at J, with 4 bases between the two ends. From germline, CDR1 is LNHDA and CDR2 SQIVND (reference sequence). CDR3 length: 12 amino acids. In DNA form, the CDR3 reads TGTGCCAGTAGTATAGGCGGAGAGACCCAGTACTTC. It is translated as CASSIGGETQYF. Full variable domain (missing parts from reference TRBV19 and TRBJ2-5): DGGITQSPKYLFRKEGQNVTLSCEQNLNHDAMYWYRQDPGQGLRLIYYSQIVNDFQKGDIAEGYSVSREKKESFPLTVTSAQKNPTAFYLCASSIGGETQYFGPGTRLLVL.

The gene calls are TRBV5-4 and TRBJ2-6; D uncertain. In germline, CDR1 is SGHNT, CDR2 YYREEE (reference sequence). This CDR3 has 16 amino acids. Trimming pared 4 bases from V and 0 bases from J, leaving 11 bases between. The CDR3 coding sequence is TGTGCCAGCAGCCCCGGTTTCGTCTCTGGGGCCAACGTCCTGACTTTC. It is translated as CASSPGFVSGANVLTF.

V gene TRBV6-1 combines with J gene TRBJ2-7, with 9 bases lining up with TRBD1. V shed 2 bases and J 3 bases; nucleotides not matched to a gene: 5. The CDR3 spans 15 residues. Germline V lookup: CDR1 MNHNS, CDR2 SASEGT. The CDR3 bases are TGTGCCAGCAGTGAACGCCGGGGACAGGGCTACGAGCAGTACTTC. This encodes CASSERRGQGYEQYF.

V and J are TRBV6-5 and TRBJ2-5; 11 bases agree with TRBD2. The DNA end favors TRBJ2-7, so the J call may be wrong. The CDR3 covers 15 residues. The V gene's germline CDR1 is MNHEY and CDR2 SVGAGI. CDR3 DNA: TGTGCCAGCAGTACTACTAGCGGGAGCTCCTACGAGCAGTACTTC. Translated: CASSTTSGSSYEQYF.

The V and J genes are TRBV7-9 and TRBJ2-7; TRBD2 agrees at 7 bases. CDR3 size: 14 residues. The germline V gene encodes CDR1 SEHNR and CDR2 FQNEAQ (reference sequence). After removal of 7 bases from V and 5 bases from J, the junction contained 11 bases not matched to a gene. CDR3 loop: CASTKEAGINEQYF. The CDR3 region has the DNA TGTGCCAGCACCAAGGAAGCGGGAATCAACGAGCAGTACTTC.

CDR3 sequence: CASSLSGVSNQPQHF. The CDR3 DNA sequence: TGTGCCAGCAGCTTATCAGGTGTCAGCAATCAGCCCCAGCATTTT. The rearrangement joins TRBV7-2 to TRBJ1-5; unclear D gene. Germline CDR1 and CDR2: SGHTA and FQGNSA. The CDR3 has 15 amino acids. Trimming left V 2 bases short and J 1 base short, with 9 bases between. Full variable domain (missing parts from reference TRBV7-2 and TRBJ1-5): GAGVSQSPSNKVTEKGKDVELRCDPISGHTALYWYRQSLGQGLEFLIYFQGNSAPDKSGLPSDRFSAERTGGSVSTLTIQRTQQEDSAVYLCASSLSGVSNQPQHFGDGTRLSIL.

The gene calls are TRBV11-2 and TRBJ2-7, with 7 bases matching TRBD1. CDR1 and CDR2 from the germline V gene are SGHAT and FQNNGV. CDR3 length equals 18 residues. V dropped 0 bases and J dropped 0; count of bases not matched to a gene: 11. The CDR3 reads CASSLETAGTAISYEQYF. The CDR3 coding sequence is TGTGCCAGCAGCTTAGAAACCGCCGGGACAGCTATCTCCTACGAGCAGTACTTC.

This chain connects TRBV27 to TRBJ1-2; D is possibly TRBD1 (6 bases). The V end lost 0 bases, the J end lost 6 bases, and 8 bases lay between the germline ends. Germline CDR1 is MNHEY and CDR2 is SMNVEV (reference sequence). CDR3 length: 13 amino acids. CDR3 nucleotides: TGTGCCAGCAGTTTATCCACAGGGAATGGCTACACCTTC. Translated, it gives CASSLSTGNGYTF.

This chain links TRBV7-9 with TRBJ2-1, with 11 bases identical to TRBD2. Unmatched junction bases numbered 11, after V lost 4 bases and J lost 9 bases. Germline loops: CDR1 SEHNR, CDR2 FQNEAQ (reference sequence). This CDR3 comprises 16 residues. The CDR3, as DNA: TGTGCCAGCAGCTCCCTTATTAGCGGGAGGGATGTTGAGCAGTTCTTC. Encoded protein: CASSSLISGRDVEQFF.

The J gene is TRBJ2-3, the V gene TRBV7-2; TRBD1 aligns across 7 bases. Trimming took 8 bases from V and 5 from J; bases not matched to a gene: 7. The germline V gene encodes CDR1 SGHTA and CDR2 FQGNSA. There are 13 residues in the CDR3. The CDR3 DNA follows: TGTGCCAGCGCTACACAGGGGATAGATACGCAGTATTTT. Its translation is CASATQGIDTQYF.

The rearrangement uses TRBV19 and TRBJ2-2; 10 nucleotides match TRBD2. CDR3 length: 15 amino acids. Per the germline V gene, CDR1 is LNHDA and CDR2 is SQIVND (reference sequence). With 1 base clipped from V and 4 bases from J, the junction kept 0 bases outside the gene matches. CDR3 residues: CASSIASGGTGELFF. CDR3 nucleotides: TGTGCCAGTAGTATAGCTAGCGGGGGCACCGGGGAGCTGTTTTTT.

This rearrangement joins TRBV15 to TRBJ2-2; D might be TRBD2 (6 bases). The CDR3 consists of 12 residues. V was shortened by 8 bases and J by 3 bases, with 7 bases between the two germline ends. Germline V gives CDR1 LNHNV, CDR2 YYDKDF (reference sequence). Written as DNA, the CDR3 is TGTGCCACCGGCGGGGACACCGGGGAGCTGTTTTTT. Its protein product is CATGGDTGELFF.

This clone was observed a single time. This chain links TRBV15 with TRBJ2-7, with 9 bases aligning to TRBD1. The CDR3 spans 15 residues. V lost 1 base to trimming and J lost 6 bases; unmatched junction nucleotides: 7. Looked up from germline, CDR1 is LNHNV and CDR2 is YYDKDF (reference sequence). This CDR3 is CATSRGNRGLGEQYF. The CDR3 region has the DNA TGTGCCACCAGCAGAGGGAACAGGGGGCTCGGCGAGCAGTACTTC.

The chain has TRBV2 and TRBJ2-3, with 10 nucleotides matching TRBD1. V dropped 4 bases and J dropped 4; count of bases not matched to a gene: 5. In germline, CDR1 is SNHLY, CDR2 FYNNEI. The CDR3 consists of 15 residues. The CDR3 is CASSGGQGRADTQYF. The DNA for the CDR3 is TGTGCCAGCAGTGGGGGACAGGGGCGTGCAGATACGCAGTATTTT.